A selection of T cell receptor beta chains follows, all from one sample in a study of blood T cells in healthy people across ages. Each CDR3 protein gets one entry after TCRdb re-called the 5' RACE reads with MiXCR. The sample consists of over 1.5 million distinct CDR3 sequences, 49% of them appearing once. Sample: blood. These receptors came from a woman in her thirties or forties in good health. Each CDR3 is given with its conserved first and last residue. A D gene is named only where the DNA matches it firmly. Rows may omit the clone size; those that give it use once, few, many or a size class.

J	length	V	D	size	CDR3	DNA
TRBJ2-3	14	TRBV20-1	NA	few	CSASRLASVLTQYF	TGCAGTGCCAGCAGGTTGGCTAGTGTTCTTACGCAGTATTTT
TRBJ2-7	18	TRBV11-2	NA	NA	CASSLVPANVNRFYEQYF	TGTGCCAGCAGCTTAGTCCCAGCCAACGTCAACAGATTCTACGAGCAGTACTTC
TRBJ2-7	13	TRBV24-1	NA	few	CATSEYTGREQYF	TGTGCCACCAGTGAATACACGGGGCGCGAGCAGTACTTC
TRBJ1-5	16	TRBV20-1	NA	NA	CSAPKAGEGRNQPQHF	TGCAGTGCTCCTAAAGCAGGTGAAGGAAGGAATCAGCCCCAGCATTTT
TRBJ2-7	14	TRBV7-9	NA	NA	CASSLTLGGYEQYF	TGTGCCAGCAGCTTGACCCTGGGCGGGTACGAGCAGTACTTC
TRBJ2-5	14	TRBV20-1	TRBD1	few	CSAEDRAFGETQYF	TGCAGTGCCGAGGACAGGGCGTTTGGGGAGACCCAGTACTTC
TRBJ2-3	17	TRBV4-1	NA	few	CASSQEADGVITDTQYF	TGCGCCAGCAGCCAAGAAGCTGACGGGGTCATCACAGATACGCAGTATTTT
TRBJ1-6	15	TRBV20-1	NA	NA	CSARPSGNYNSPLHF	TGCAGTGCTAGACCTTCGGGGAACTATAATTCACCCCTCCACTTT
TRBJ2-5	17	TRBV7-2	TRBD2	NA	CASSSPRTSGGAETQYF	TGTGCCAGCAGCTCTCCCCGGACTAGCGGGGGGGCTGAGACCCAGTACTTC
TRBJ2-3	13	TRBV15	NA	NA	CATKGPSTDTQYF	TGTGCCACCAAAGGTCCTAGCACAGATACGCAGTATTTT
TRBJ2-1	14	TRBV13	NA	NA	CASSRPNSMNEQFF	TGTGCCAGCAGCCGTCCAAATAGCATGAATGAGCAGTTCTTC
TRBJ2-4	15	TRBV6-5	NA	NA	CASSYSDRIKNIQYF	TGTGCCAGCAGTTACTCTGACAGGATTAAAAACATTCAGTACTTC
TRBJ2-7	10	TRBV7-2	NA	NA	CASSSTEQYF	TGTGCCAGCAGCTCGACTGAGCAGTACTTC